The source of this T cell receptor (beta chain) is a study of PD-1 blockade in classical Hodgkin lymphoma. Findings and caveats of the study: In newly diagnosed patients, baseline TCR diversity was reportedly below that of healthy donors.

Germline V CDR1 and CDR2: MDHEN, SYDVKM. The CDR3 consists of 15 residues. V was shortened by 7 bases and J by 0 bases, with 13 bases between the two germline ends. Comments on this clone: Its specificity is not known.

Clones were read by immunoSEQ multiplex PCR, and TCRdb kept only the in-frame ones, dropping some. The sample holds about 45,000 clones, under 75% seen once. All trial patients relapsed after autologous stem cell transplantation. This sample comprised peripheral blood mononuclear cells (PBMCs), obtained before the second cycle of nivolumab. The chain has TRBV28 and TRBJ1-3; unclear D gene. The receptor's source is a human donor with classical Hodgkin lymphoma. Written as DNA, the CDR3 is TGTGCCAGCAATATCGGGTCAAGCTCTGGAAACACCATATATTTT. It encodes CASNIGSSSGNTIYF.